The T cell receptor (beta chain) under discussion was sequenced for a study of CD8+CD57+ T cells in acquired aplastic anemia. As for the study in general: Each DNA sample taken from sorted CD4+ and CD8+ cells came to about 3.2 ug on average. Mean read depth for CD4+ cells from healthy donors was around 9.9 million. Notes on the study in general: Patients and controls had in common approximately 29 CD8+ CDR3 sequences.

The study profiled TCR beta VDJ and CDR3 using genomic DNA as template. TCRdb re-called the reads through MiXCR, storing one row per CDR3 protein. The sample shows some 130,000 distinct CDR3 sequences, 48% of them seen only once. V was cut by 3 bases and J by 3 bases, with 9 bases left in between. This CDR3 region has 14 residues. Germline CDR1 and CDR2: SGHAT and FQNNGV. A single count supports this clonotype. Its antigen is currently unknown. The specimen sequenced was sorted CD4+, CD8+, or CD8+CD57+ T cells (not recorded which) from PBMCs. This rearrangement joins TRBV11-2 to TRBJ2-1; D not certain. This receptor was obtained from a human donor in good health, serving as a control. The CDR3 loop is CASSFNTNYNEQFF. Written as DNA, the CDR3 is TGTGCCAGCAGCTTCAACACGAACTACAATGAGCAGTTCTTC.